This is a list of T cell receptor beta chains from one sample in a study of blood T cells in healthy people across ages. TCRdb reanalysed the 5' RACE reads using MiXCR and keeps one entry per CDR3 protein. The sample has hundreds of thousands of distinct CDR3 sequences, 40% to 45% seen once. Sample: blood. The receptors stem from a man at least 80 years old in good health. Both conserved end residues are part of each CDR3. A D gene is named only where the DNA matches it firmly. Clone size appears in some rows only: once, few, many, or a class for an expanded clone.

once,TRBD2,TRBJ2-3,TRBV20-1,CSAPHSGRRTDTQYF,TGCAGTGCTCCCCATAGCGGGAGAAGGACAGATACGCAGTATTTT
.,TRBD2,TRBJ2-1,TRBV28,CASSPQTSGGAMLSYNEQFF,TGTGCCAGCAGTCCACAAACTAGCGGGGGGGCCATGTTGTCCTACAATGAGCAGTTCTTC
.,.,TRBJ2-5,TRBV5-1,CASSLFGRYQETQYF,TGCGCCAGCAGCTTGTTCGGCCGGTACCAAGAGACCCAGTACTTC
.,.,TRBJ2-7,TRBV6-2/TRBV6-3,CASSYSTPYEQYF,TGTGCCAGCAGTTACTCGACCCCCTACGAGCAGTACTTC
.,TRBD1,TRBJ2-1,TRBV6-2/TRBV6-3,CASKKQGAIYIEQFF,TGTGCCAGCAAAAAACAGGGGGCTATATACATTGAGCAGTTCTTC
.,.,TRBJ2-3,TRBV15,CATSRDAAGTRDTQYF,TGTGCCACCAGCAGAGATGCGGCGGGGACCAGAGATACGCAGTATTTT
few,TRBD1,TRBJ2-7,TRBV4-1,CASSQDRYGQGSYEQYF,TGCGCCAGCAGCCAAGATAGATATGGACAGGGTTCCTACGAGCAGTACTTC
few,TRBD2,TRBJ2-7,TRBV4-2,CASSPGLAGGSSSYEQYF,TGTGCCAGCAGCCCGGGACTAGCGGGAGGGTCGAGCTCCTACGAGCAGTACTTC
.,TRBD1,TRBJ2-7,TRBV7-9,CASSVSGGPLYEQYF,TGTGCCAGCAGCGTTTCAGGGGGTCCCCTCTACGAGCAGTACTTC
few,.,TRBJ2-1,TRBV3-1,CASSQGLGGPQFF,TGTGCCAGCAGCCAAGGTCTGGGTGGGCCTCAGTTCTTC
.,.,TRBJ2-2,TRBV4-2,CASSQRGDISTGELFF,TGTGCCAGCAGCCAAAGGGGGGACATTTCTACCGGGGAGCTGTTTTTT
.,.,TRBJ2-5,TRBV7-2,CASSVVRGSQETQYF,TGTGCCAGCAGCGTAGTACGTGGGAGCCAAGAGACCCAGTACTTC
many,TRBD1,TRBJ1-2,TRBV7-8,CASSPADRAYGYTF,TGTGCCAGCAGCCCAGCTGACAGGGCCTATGGCTACACCTTC
.,.,TRBJ2-7,TRBV5-6,CASSLVGVEYF,TGTGCCAGCAGCTTGGTGGGAGTGGAGTACTTC
few,.,TRBJ1-2,TRBV20-1,CSANQAGASGYTF,TGCAGTGCGAATCAGGCGGGGGCCTCGGGCTACACCTTC
.,TRBD1,TRBJ2-1,TRBV7-2,CASSPPGTAYNEQFF,TGTGCCAGCAGCCCCCCCGGGACAGCCTACAATGAGCAGTTCTTC
.,TRBD1,TRBJ1-1,TRBV7-2,CASSITTGLGTEAFF,TGTGCCAGCAGCATAACGACAGGGCTGGGAACTGAAGCTTTCTTT
.,TRBD2,TRBJ2-7,TRBV7-2,CASSLGRGGSLKSEQYF,TGTGCCAGCAGCTTGGGCCGGGGAGGGAGTCTCAAATCCGAGCAGTACTTC
.,.,TRBJ1-1,TRBV28,CASSSPSGGVNTEAFF,TGTGCCAGCAGTTCCCCTTCGGGGGGGGTGAACACTGAAGCTTTCTTT
.,TRBD1,TRBJ1-5,TRBV6-1,CASSPRQGAPRGNQPQHF,TGTGCCAGCAGCCCCAGACAGGGGGCTCCGAGAGGCAATCAGCCCCAGCATTTT
.,.,TRBJ1-5,TRBV7-6,CASSPPGYNQPQHF,TGTGCCAGCAGCCCCCCAGGGTACAATCAGCCCCAGCATTTT
.,.,TRBJ1-1,TRBV20-1,CSARTANTEAFF,TGCAGTGCGAGGACAGCGAACACTGAAGCTTTCTTT
few,.,TRBJ2-1,TRBV6-1,CASRGTPTYNEQFF,TGTGCCAGCAGGGGGACTCCAACCTACAATGAGCAGTTCTTC